This TCR beta chain derives from a study of response to subunit inactivated influenza vaccine. The CDR3 sequence is 15 residues long. Per the germline V gene, CDR1 is KGHDR and CDR2 is SFDVKD. Trimming cost V 3 bases and J 6 bases, with 14 bases left between them. TCRdb re-called the RT-PCR reads with MiXCR, one entry per CDR3 protein. The table records approximately 250,000 distinct CDR3 sequences, 9% to 15% of them present only once. The starting material was non-naive T cells sorted from PBMCs, obtained around two weeks before vaccination. The clonotype was recovered from a man aged 45-60 years who received an inactivated influenza vaccine. The chain links TRBV24-1 to TRBJ2-1; D perhaps matches TRBD2 (5 bases). The CDR3 spells CATSDGQRIGNEQFF. As DNA, the CDR3 is TGTGCCACCAGTGATGGGCAGCGGATCGGCAATGAGCAGTTCTTC.